The entry below gives a single T cell receptor (beta chain) sequence along with its context. The target antigen is unknown. CDR3 size: 15 residues. With 6 bases removed from V and 3 bases from J, the gap between germline ends came to 17 bases. The germline V gene has CDR1 LNHDA and CDR2 SQIVND (reference sequence). This sample is drawn from a study of T cell responses to AZD1222 COVID-19 vaccine. Study at large: Pooling covered second doses at about 4 or about 12 weeks.

Points from the study as a whole: Once two AZD1222 doses were given, Spike-specific TCR breadth and depth went up. Most donors were white British and more were female, and clonal diversity was possibly underestimated. As reported, nearly half of all spike-specific TCRs target variant regions that are unmutated.

The table came from immunoSEQ multiplex PCR; TCRdb's copy has only in-frame clones and leaves some out. This sample has approximately 82,000 clones; approximately 90% occur once, and the top ten carry around 5.2%. This sequence originates from an adult in good health. The sequenced sample was peripheral blood, obtained on day 0 of AZD1222 vaccination. The chain combines TRBV19 with TRBJ1-2; D perhaps matches TRBD1 (5 bases). The CDR3 spells CASRAGRQRDYGYTF. CDR3 nucleotide sequence: TGTGCCAGTAGGGCGGGACGCCAGCGGGACTATGGCTACACCTTC.